The entry below gives a single T cell receptor (beta chain) sequence along with its context. This record belongs to a study of T cells after yellow fever vaccination. Synthesis of TCR cDNA relied on 5'RACE template switching, which attached a universal primer site and UMIs. Each CDR3 protein is one row after TCRdb ran MiXCR on the 5' RACE reads. This table holds tens of thousands of distinct CDR3 sequences, approximately 7.5% found once. Trimming left V 7 bases short and J 0 bases short, with 10 bases between. The length of the CDR3 is 13 residues. The source material was CD8+ T cells sorted from PBMCs, sampled on the day of the yellow fever booster vaccination. This TCR came from a man aged 25-40 years who received the YFV17D yellow fever vaccine. The rearrangement uses TRBV12-3 or TRBV12-4 and TRBJ2-7; D gene uncertain. CDR3 in DNA: TGTGCCAGCATCGACACGAGCTCCTACGAGCAGTACTTC. As protein: CASIDTSSYEQYF.